Listed below are T cell receptor beta chains from one sample, sequenced in a study of T cell responses to AZD1222 COVID-19 vaccine. Using immunoSEQ multiplex PCR, the repertoire was profiled, and TCRdb retains in-frame clones only, with some absent. The repertoire holds 100,000 to 150,000 clones, with approximately 85% as singletons. The sample here was peripheral blood, taken on day 0 of AZD1222 vaccination. The source of these receptors is an adult in good health. Both conserved end residues are part of each CDR3. The order of the fields is clone size, D gene, V gene, J gene, CDR3 protein, CDR3 DNA. D genes are given only for firm matches. Clone size appears in some rows only: once, few, many, or a class for an expanded clone.

abundance: few; d_gene: .; v_gene: TRBV28; j_gene: TRBJ1-2; CDR3aa: CASSLGQYGYTF; CDR3nt: TGTGCCAGCAGTTTAGGACAGTATGGCTACACCTTC
abundance: .; d_gene: .; v_gene: TRBV6-2/TRBV6-3; j_gene: TRBJ2-3; CDR3aa: CASSYWGGGEEADTQYF; CDR3nt: TGTGCCAGCAGTTACTGGGGCGGAGGGGAGGAGGCAGATACGCAGTATTTT
abundance: .; d_gene: .; v_gene: TRBV12-3/TRBV12-4; j_gene: TRBJ1-3; CDR3aa: CASKRGENTIYF; CDR3nt: TGTGCCAGCAAAAGAGGGGAAAACACCATATATTTT
abundance: .; d_gene: TRBD1; v_gene: TRBV5-1; j_gene: TRBJ1-5; CDR3aa: CASSQTGDSSQPQHF; CDR3nt: TGCGCCAGCAGCCAGACAGGGGATTCGAGTCAGCCCCAGCATTTT
abundance: .; d_gene: TRBD2; v_gene: TRBV7-3; j_gene: TRBJ2-3; CDR3aa: CASSPLGVAGGTDTQYF; CDR3nt: TGTGCCAGCAGCCCCCTGGGGGTAGCGGGAGGCACAGATACGCAGTATTTT
abundance: .; d_gene: .; v_gene: TRBV4-3; j_gene: TRBJ1-3; CDR3aa: CASSPASSGNTIYF; CDR3nt: TGCGCCAGCAGCCCAGCCAGCTCTGGAAACACCATATATTTT
abundance: .; d_gene: .; v_gene: TRBV28; j_gene: TRBJ2-6; CDR3aa: CASSLLGSGANVLTF; CDR3nt: TGTGCCAGCAGTTTACTCGGCTCTGGGGCCAACGTCCTGACTTTC
abundance: .; d_gene: .; v_gene: TRBV19; j_gene: TRBJ2-2; CDR3aa: CASSISQGSPGELFF; CDR3nt: TGTGCCAGTAGTATATCTCAGGGGTCCCCCGGGGAGCTGTTTTTT
abundance: .; d_gene: .; v_gene: TRBV7-8; j_gene: TRBJ2-7; CDR3aa: CASSLVVFGTRTGASSYEQYF; CDR3nt: TGTGCCAGCAGCTTAGTTGTTTTTGGGACTCGCACGGGAGCGAGCTCCTACGAGCAGTACTTC
abundance: .; d_gene: .; v_gene: TRBV5-1; j_gene: TRBJ2-3; CDR3aa: CASSLTSTTTDTQYF; CDR3nt: TGCGCCAGCAGCTTAACTAGCACCACCACAGATACGCAGTATTTT
abundance: .; d_gene: .; v_gene: TRBV4-2; j_gene: TRBJ2-1; CDR3aa: CASSQDTQQYVYNEQFF; CDR3nt: TGTGCCAGCAGCCAAGATACTCAACAATATGTATACAATGAGCAGTTCTTC
abundance: .; d_gene: TRBD2; v_gene: TRBV5-1; j_gene: TRBJ2-1; CDR3aa: CASSPRESGGYNEQFF; CDR3nt: TGCGCCAGCAGCCCTCGAGAGAGCGGGGGTTACAATGAGCAGTTCTTC
abundance: .; d_gene: TRBD2; v_gene: TRBV10-3; j_gene: TRBJ2-5; CDR3aa: CAISESEGRKRGVETQYF; CDR3nt: TGTGCCATCAGTGAGTCCGAAGGCCGAAAGCGGGGGGTGGAGACCCAGTACTTC
abundance: once; d_gene: .; v_gene: TRBV18; j_gene: TRBJ1-3; CDR3aa: CASSPGGSLAGNTIYF; CDR3nt: TGTGCCAGCTCACCCGGAGGCTCTTTGGCTGGAAACACCATATATTTT
abundance: .; d_gene: .; v_gene: TRBV2; j_gene: TRBJ1-1; CDR3aa: CASSERRDTEAFF; CDR3nt: TGTGCCAGCAGTGAAAGACGTGACACTGAAGCTTTCTTT
abundance: .; d_gene: TRBD2; v_gene: TRBV27; j_gene: TRBJ2-2; CDR3aa: CASRGLAGPESGELFF; CDR3nt: TGTGCCAGCAGGGGACTAGCGGGGCCCGAATCCGGGGAGCTGTTTTTT
abundance: .; d_gene: TRBD2; v_gene: TRBV24-1; j_gene: TRBJ2-1; CDR3aa: CATSDDTSGRDNEQFF; CDR3nt: TGTGCCACCAGTGATGATACTAGCGGGAGGGACAATGAGCAGTTCTTC
abundance: .; d_gene: .; v_gene: TRBV7-2; j_gene: TRBJ1-4; CDR3aa: CASSFSGLVGEKLFF; CDR3nt: TGTGCCAGCAGCTTTTCCGGGCTGGTGGGTGAAAAACTGTTTTTT
abundance: .; d_gene: .; v_gene: TRBV19; j_gene: TRBJ2-7; CDR3aa: CASSPARWVYEQYF; CDR3nt: TGTGCCAGTAGTCCGGCGAGATGGGTCTACGAGCAGTACTTC
abundance: .; d_gene: TRBD2; v_gene: TRBV19; j_gene: TRBJ2-2; CDR3aa: CASLTSAGGNTGELFF; CDR3nt: TGTGCCAGTCTAACAAGCGCGGGGGGAAACACCGGGGAGCTGTTTTTT
abundance: .; d_gene: TRBD2; v_gene: TRBV15; j_gene: TRBJ2-7; CDR3aa: CATSRPTSGSSYEQYF; CDR3nt: TGTGCCACCAGCAGACCCACTAGCGGGAGCTCCTACGAGCAGTACTTC
abundance: once; d_gene: .; v_gene: TRBV2; j_gene: TRBJ1-2; CDR3aa: CASSENRADYGYTF; CDR3nt: TGTGCCAGCAGTGAAAATAGGGCGGACTATGGCTACACCTTC
abundance: once; d_gene: .; v_gene: TRBV19; j_gene: TRBJ1-1; CDR3aa: CASSPGFPNTEAFF; CDR3nt: TGTGCCAGTAGTCCAGGATTCCCGAACACTGAAGCTTTCTTT
abundance: .; d_gene: TRBD1; v_gene: TRBV6-5; j_gene: TRBJ2-7; CDR3aa: CASSYRDRGTYEQYF; CDR3nt: TGTGCCAGCAGTTACCGGGACAGGGGGACCTACGAGCAGTACTTC
abundance: .; d_gene: .; v_gene: TRBV11-3; j_gene: TRBJ2-1; CDR3aa: CASSLEAIGGAEQFF; CDR3nt: TGTGCCAGCAGCTTAGAAGCAATAGGGGGGGCTGAGCAGTTCTTC
abundance: .; d_gene: .; v_gene: TRBV11-3; j_gene: TRBJ1-1; CDR3aa: CASSFVANGEAFF; CDR3nt: TGTGCCAGCAGCTTTGTGGCTAATGGTGAAGCTTTCTTT
abundance: .; d_gene: TRBD1; v_gene: TRBV10-3; j_gene: TRBJ1-2; CDR3aa: CAISESQTGTYGYTF; CDR3nt: TGTGCCATCAGTGAGTCCCAGACAGGGACCTATGGCTACACCTTC
abundance: .; d_gene: .; v_gene: TRBV15; j_gene: TRBJ1-1; CDR3aa: CATSRQRMNTEAFF; CDR3nt: TGTGCCACCAGCAGACAGAGGATGAACACTGAAGCTTTCTTT
abundance: few; d_gene: .; v_gene: TRBV27; j_gene: TRBJ1-4; CDR3aa: CASAQRQTTNEKLFF; CDR3nt: TGTGCCAGCGCACAGCGCCAAACAACTAATGAAAAACTGTTTTTT
abundance: .; d_gene: TRBD1; v_gene: TRBV15; j_gene: TRBJ2-5; CDR3aa: CATSSRDRGTQYF; CDR3nt: TGTGCCACCTCTTCCCGGGACAGAGGGACCCAGTACTTC
abundance: once; d_gene: TRBD1; v_gene: TRBV3-1/TRBV3-2; j_gene: TRBJ1-1; CDR3aa: CASSQDFRGAKAFF; CDR3nt: TGTGCCAGCAGCCAAGATTTCAGGGGGGCAAAAGCTTTCTTT
abundance: .; d_gene: TRBD1; v_gene: TRBV12-3/TRBV12-4; j_gene: TRBJ1-1; CDR3aa: CASSSDRRTEAFF; CDR3nt: TGTGCCAGCAGTTCGGACAGGCGGACTGAAGCTTTCTTT
abundance: .; d_gene: .; v_gene: TRBV19; j_gene: TRBJ1-4; CDR3aa: CASRNPKGEKLFF; CDR3nt: TGTGCCAGTCGAAATCCTAAGGGCGAAAAACTGTTTTTT
abundance: .; d_gene: TRBD1; v_gene: TRBV28; j_gene: TRBJ2-7; CDR3aa: CASSSPGDRASYEQYF; CDR3nt: TGTGCCAGCAGTTCCCCCGGGGACAGGGCCTCCTACGAGCAGTACTTC
abundance: .; d_gene: .; v_gene: TRBV2; j_gene: TRBJ2-2; CDR3aa: CASSESGELFF; CDR3nt: TGTGCCAGCAGTGAGTCCGGGGAGCTGTTTTTT
abundance: .; d_gene: .; v_gene: TRBV18; j_gene: TRBJ1-1; CDR3aa: CASSPPYRRYTEAFF; CDR3nt: TGTGCCAGCTCACCACCGTATAGGCGGTACACTGAAGCTTTCTTT
abundance: .; d_gene: .; v_gene: TRBV28; j_gene: TRBJ1-5; CDR3aa: CASSLLGGHQPQHF; CDR3nt: TGTGCCAGCAGTTTATTGGGGGGACATCAGCCCCAGCATTTT
abundance: .; d_gene: .; v_gene: TRBV6-5; j_gene: TRBJ2-3; CDR3aa: CASSSVLLGADTQYF; CDR3nt: TGTGCCAGCAGTTCCGTGTTATTGGGGGCAGATACGCAGTATTTT
abundance: .; d_gene: .; v_gene: TRBV15; j_gene: TRBJ2-7; CDR3aa: CATSRDLGGNEQYF; CDR3nt: TGTGCCACCAGCAGAGATTTAGGAGGAAACGAGCAGTACTTC
abundance: .; d_gene: .; v_gene: TRBV5-1; j_gene: TRBJ2-5; CDR3aa: CASSLASGDETQYF; CDR3nt: TGCGCCAGCAGCTTGGCCTCAGGGGACGAGACCCAGTACTTC
abundance: .; d_gene: TRBD1; v_gene: TRBV5-1; j_gene: TRBJ2-1; CDR3aa: CASNKSDRENEQFF; CDR3nt: TGCGCCAGCAACAAATCCGACAGGGAGAATGAGCAGTTCTTC
abundance: .; d_gene: .; v_gene: TRBV5-1; j_gene: TRBJ2-5; CDR3aa: CASSLSGRGETQYF; CDR3nt: TGCGCCAGCAGCTTGTCCGGGAGAGGAGAGACCCAGTACTTC
abundance: few; d_gene: TRBD1; v_gene: TRBV30; j_gene: TRBJ1-1; CDR3aa: CAWGGQGGTEAFF; CDR3nt: TGTGCCTGGGGCGGACAGGGGGGCACTGAAGCTTTCTTT
abundance: .; d_gene: TRBD1; v_gene: TRBV5-6; j_gene: TRBJ2-7; CDR3aa: CASSSPGQGRYEQYF; CDR3nt: TGTGCCAGCAGCTCCCCGGGACAGGGGAGGTACGAGCAGTACTTC
abundance: once; d_gene: TRBD2; v_gene: TRBV2; j_gene: TRBJ2-7; CDR3aa: CASSGLAGTHEQYF; CDR3nt: TGTGCCAGCAGCGGACTAGCGGGAACCCACGAGCAGTACTTC
abundance: .; d_gene: .; v_gene: TRBV12-3/TRBV12-4; j_gene: TRBJ1-2; CDR3aa: CASSSGDGYTF; CDR3nt: TGTGCCAGCAGTTCGGGCGATGGCTACACCTTC
abundance: .; d_gene: .; v_gene: TRBV28; j_gene: TRBJ2-1; CDR3aa: CASSPSSIEQFF; CDR3nt: TGTGCCAGCAGTCCATCTAGTATTGAGCAGTTCTTC
abundance: .; d_gene: .; v_gene: TRBV5-8; j_gene: TRBJ1-5; CDR3aa: CASSFYRTSNQPQHF; CDR3nt: TGTGCCAGCAGCTTTTATAGGACAAGCAATCAGCCCCAGCATTTT
abundance: .; d_gene: .; v_gene: TRBV4-1; j_gene: TRBJ1-5; CDR3aa: CASSQDEIGDTSNQPQHF; CDR3nt: TGCGCCAGCAGCCAAGATGAGATTGGGGACACAAGCAATCAGCCCCAGCATTTT
abundance: once; d_gene: TRBD1; v_gene: TRBV6-5; j_gene: TRBJ2-5; CDR3aa: CASSLDRGYMETQYF; CDR3nt: TGTGCCAGCAGTCTAGACAGGGGCTATATGGAGACCCAGTACTTC
abundance: .; d_gene: .; v_gene: TRBV6-5; j_gene: TRBJ1-6; CDR3aa: CASSLTLRDSPLHF; CDR3nt: TGTGCCAGCAGTCTCACGCTCAGGGATTCACCCCTCCACTTT
abundance: .; d_gene: .; v_gene: TRBV5-1; j_gene: TRBJ1-6; CDR3aa: CASSLVGGLFDSPLHF; CDR3nt: TGCGCCAGCAGCTTGGTAGGGGGGCTGTTTGATTCACCCCTCCACTTT
abundance: .; d_gene: TRBD1; v_gene: TRBV6-1; j_gene: TRBJ1-5; CDR3aa: CASSERQGPTRPQHF; CDR3nt: TGTGCCAGCAGTGAAAGACAGGGACCCACAAGGCCCCAGCATTTT